The rows below give T cell receptor beta chains drawn from one sample of a study of regulatory dendritic cells for organ transplantation. TCRdb's table, derived via immunoSEQ multiplex PCR, lists solely in-frame clones and lacks some. The profile covers approximately 22,000 clones, with roughly 85% appearing a single time and just over 0.25% taken by the ten largest. These receptors have no known antigen. Source material: naive CD4+ T cells from blood cultured with dendritic cells. The receptors were gathered from a human donor in good health. CDR3s include the opening cysteine and the closing phenylalanine or tryptophan. Fields, in order: V gene, J gene, CDR3 protein.

V: TRBV5-4; J: TRBJ2-5; CDR3: CASSFSHQETQYF
V: TRBV11-3; J: TRBJ2-5; CDR3: CASSLMGRGEETQYF
V: TRBV7-9; J: TRBJ2-4; CDR3: CASSSEGLNIQYF
V: TRBV28; J: TRBJ1-4; CDR3: CASSSGSATNEKLFF
V: TRBV4-3; J: TRBJ1-1; CDR3: CASSQDPGFAGKAFF
V: TRBV7-2; J: TRBJ1-1; CDR3: CASSRSGARGNTEAFF
V: TRBV2; J: TRBJ1-4; CDR3: CASRAREVTNEKLFF
V: TRBV25-1; J: TRBJ2-1; CDR3: CASSESVGGHLNEQFF
V: TRBV10-3; J: TRBJ1-5; CDR3: CAISQTGGPGQPQHF
V: TRBV28; J: TRBJ2-1; CDR3: CASSLSSGSVYEQFF
V: TRBV30; J: TRBJ2-7; CDR3: CAWSIRRGTEQYF
V: TRBV7-6; J: TRBJ1-4; CDR3: CASSQQGQRASKLFF
V: TRBV29-1; J: TRBJ1-2; CDR3: CSVEDRGENYGYTF
V: TRBV5-1; J: TRBJ1-2; CDR3: CASSLGGSQGYTF
V: TRBV9; J: TRBJ2-3; CDR3: CASSSPRRGDSTDTQYF
V: TRBV2; J: TRBJ2-1; CDR3: CASTDGRTYNEQFF
V: TRBV6-5; J: TRBJ1-2; CDR3: CASSSAWEFYGYTF
V: TRBV5-8; J: TRBJ2-1; CDR3: CASKEGAYNEQFF